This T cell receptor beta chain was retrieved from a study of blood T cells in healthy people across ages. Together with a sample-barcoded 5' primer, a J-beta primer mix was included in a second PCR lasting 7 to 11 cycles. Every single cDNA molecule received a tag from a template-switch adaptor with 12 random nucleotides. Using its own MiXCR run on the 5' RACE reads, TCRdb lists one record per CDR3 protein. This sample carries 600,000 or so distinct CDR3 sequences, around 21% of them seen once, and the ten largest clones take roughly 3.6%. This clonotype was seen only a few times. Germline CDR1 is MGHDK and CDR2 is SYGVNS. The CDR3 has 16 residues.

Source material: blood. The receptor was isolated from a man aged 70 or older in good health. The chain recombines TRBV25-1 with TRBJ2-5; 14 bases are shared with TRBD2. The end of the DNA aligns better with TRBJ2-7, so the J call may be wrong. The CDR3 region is CASSEPGTSGSYEQYF. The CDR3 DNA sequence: TGTGCCAGCAGTGAACCAGGGACTAGCGGGAGTTACGAGCAGTACTTC.